A single sample is the source of the 14 T cell receptor beta chains below, sequenced in a study of blood T cell repertoires in COVID-19. TCRdb keeps only in-frame clones here, not all; method: immunoSEQ multiplex PCR. The data contain roughly 170,000 clones, roughly 90% of them singletons. Sequences were obtained from peripheral blood. These receptors came from a man aged 55 to 70 with acute or convalescent COVID-19.

Here the CDR3 reads CASSSGTAPWEQYF. The CDR3 DNA follows: TGTGCCAGCTCTTCGGGGACAGCCCCTTGGGAGCAGTACTTC. This rearrangement joins TRBV7-2 to TRBJ2-7; 7 bases are shared with TRBD1. V was pared by 8 bases and J by 7 bases, with 14 bases of the junction left unmatched. From germline, CDR1 is SGHTA and CDR2 FQGNSA. The CDR3 loop spans 14 amino acids.

The rearrangement joins TRBV27 to TRBJ1-2; 9 bases are shared with TRBD1. The CDR3 covers 14 residues. The junction had 4 bases not matched to a gene; V was cut back by 3 bases and J by 5 bases. In germline, CDR1 is MNHEY, CDR2 SMNVEV (reference sequence). The DNA of the CDR3 is TGTGCCAGCAGTTTCGGACAGGGGCGGTATGGCTACACCTTC. It is translated as CASSFGQGRYGYTF.

This clone has only one observation. The chain links TRBV7-2 to TRBJ1-2; TRBD1 matches at 7 bases. The germline V gene encodes CDR1 SGHTA and CDR2 FQGNSA. The CDR3 loop spans 14 amino acids. The trim removed 2 bases at V and 0 bases at J, leaving 0 bases unmatched. The CDR3 reads CASSLQGANYGYTF. As DNA, the CDR3 is TGTGCCAGCAGCTTACAGGGGGCTAACTATGGCTACACCTTC.

The V gene is TRBV4-1, the J gene TRBJ2-1, with 10 bases fitting TRBD2. CDR3 length: 17 residues. CDR1 is MGHRA, CDR2 YSYEKL, per germline. J gave up 4 bases and V 4 bases, and 10 bases lay outside the gene matches. The CDR3 loop is CASSPRFGLAVYNEQFF. The CDR3 coding sequence is TGCGCCAGCAGCCCAAGATTTGGACTAGCGGTGTACAATGAGCAGTTCTTC.

J is TRBJ1-5 and V is TRBV27; 7 nucleotides line up with TRBD1. Losses at the gene ends were 6 bases for V and 1 base for J; bases not matched to a gene: 3. The germline CDR1 and CDR2 sequences are MNHEY and SMNVEV (reference sequence). The CDR3 is 14 residues long. Here the CDR3 reads CASSMTGSNQPQHF. The CDR3 DNA follows: TGTGCCAGCAGCATGACAGGGAGCAATCAGCCCCAGCATTTT.

The CDR3 reads CASSIARNNEQFF. Written as DNA, the CDR3 is TGTGCCAGTAGTATCGCCAGAAACAATGAGCAGTTCTTC. This sequence joins TRBV19 and TRBJ2-1; no reliable D call. The CDR3 has 13 amino acids. From germline, CDR1 is LNHDA and CDR2 SQIVND (reference sequence). The V end lost 3 bases, the J end lost 5 bases, and 8 bases lay between the germline ends.

The chain has TRBV3-1 (or the pseudogene TRBV3-2) and TRBJ1-5; TRBD1 is a possible D gene (5 bases). The V and J ends lost 0 bases and 7 bases respectively, with 10 bases between them. CDR1 and CDR2 (germline): LGHDT, YNNKEL (reference sequence). The CDR3 has 14 amino acids. CDR3 sequence (DNA): TGTGCCAGCAGCCAAGATCTAGGGGTCCAGCCCCAGCATTTT. Its translation: CASSQDLGVQPQHF.

The chain has TRBV6-5 and TRBJ2-2; D is possibly TRBD2 (6 bases). The germline CDR1 and CDR2 sequences are MNHEY and SVGAGI. Trimming took 6 bases from V and 5 from J, leaving 13 bases between them. The CDR3 totals 14 residues. The CDR3 loop reads CASRRDGETGELFF. The CDR3 DNA reads as TGTGCCAGCAGGCGGGACGGTGAGACCGGGGAGCTGTTTTTT.

V usage is TRBV7-6 and J usage is TRBJ1-1, with 9 bases that match TRBD1. Looked up from germline, CDR1 is SGHVS and CDR2 is FNYEAQ. The CDR3 covers 14 residues. V was clipped by 5 bases and J by 8 bases; unmatched bases: 9. Here the CDR3 DNA reads TGTGCCAGCAGCCCGGGACAGGGAGTAGGGGAAGCTTTCTTT. As protein: CASSPGQGVGEAFF.

With respect to this clone: The sample carries other DNA sequences with the same CDR3. The chain links TRBV18 to TRBJ1-5; TRBD1 aligns across 11 bases. With V trimmed by 3 bases and J by 7 bases, 5 bases remained unmatched. Germline V gene lookup returns CDR1 KGHSH and CDR2 LQKENI. This CDR3 has 15 residues. Here the CDR3 DNA reads TGTGCCAGCTCACCCGGACAGGGGGCCTCCCAGCCCCAGCATTTT. It specifies CASSPGQGASQPQHF. The full variable domain, completed using reference TRBV18 and TRBJ1-5, is NAGVMQNPRHLVRRRGQEARLRCSPMKGHSHVYWYRQLPEEGLKFMVYLQKENIIDESGMPKERFSAEFPKEGPSILRIQQVVRGDSAAYFCASSPGQGASQPQHFGDGTRLSIL.

V is TRBV5-1 and J is TRBJ1-2; 7 bases are shared with TRBD1. In germline, CDR1 is SGHRS, CDR2 YFSETQ. Trimming removed 0 bases from V and 6 bases from J; junction bases left unmatched: 8. This CDR3 is built from 15 residues. CDR3 nucleotide sequence: TGCGCCAGCAGCTTGGATGCACAGGGGAACGATGGCTACACCTTC. It codes for CASSLDAQGNDGYTF. The full variable domain, with the rest looked up from reference TRBV5-1 and TRBJ1-2, is KAGVTQTPRYLIKTRGQQVTLSCSPISGHRSVSWYQQTPGQGLQFLFEYFSETQRNKGNFPGRFSGRQFSNSRSEMNVSTLELGDSALYLCASSLDAQGNDGYTFGSGTRLTVV.

CDR3 DNA: TGTGCCAGCAGTTCGAACAGGGCCACCGGGGAGCTGTTTTTT. It specifies CASSSNRATGELFF. The chain uses TRBV6-5 and TRBJ2-2, with a possible D match to TRBD1 (6 bases). The V gene's germline CDR1 is MNHEY and CDR2 SVGAGI. The CDR3 is 14 amino acids. V lost 4 bases and J 4 bases, leaving 10 bases between the germline ends.

J is TRBJ2-2 and V is TRBV11-3; weak D call: TRBD2 (7 bases). The V and J ends lost 5 bases and 6 bases respectively, with 16 bases between them. Germline CDR1 reads SGHNT; CDR2 reads YENEEA. The CDR3 covers 15 residues. The CDR3 sequence: CASSPWGGDSGELFF. DNA for the CDR3: TGTGCCAGCAGCCCCTGGGGGGGCGACTCCGGGGAGCTGTTTTTT. Supplemented by reference TRBV11-3 and TRBJ2-2, the full variable domain reads EAGVVQSPRYKIIEKKQPVAFWCNPISGHNTLYWYLQNLGQGPELLIRYENEEAVDDSQLPKDRFSAERLKGVDSTLKIQPAELGDSAVYLCASSPWGGDSGELFFGEGSRLTVL.

This clone occurred a few times. The chain carries TRBV27 and TRBJ2-5, with unresolved D. Per the germline V gene, CDR1 is MNHEY and CDR2 is SMNVEV (reference sequence). V lost 2 bases to trimming and J lost 2 bases, with 9 bases between them. This CDR3 comprises 14 residues. CDR3 in DNA: TGTGCCAGCAGTTTAGATGGCGGACAAGAGACCCAGTACTTC. Protein sequence: CASSLDGGQETQYF.